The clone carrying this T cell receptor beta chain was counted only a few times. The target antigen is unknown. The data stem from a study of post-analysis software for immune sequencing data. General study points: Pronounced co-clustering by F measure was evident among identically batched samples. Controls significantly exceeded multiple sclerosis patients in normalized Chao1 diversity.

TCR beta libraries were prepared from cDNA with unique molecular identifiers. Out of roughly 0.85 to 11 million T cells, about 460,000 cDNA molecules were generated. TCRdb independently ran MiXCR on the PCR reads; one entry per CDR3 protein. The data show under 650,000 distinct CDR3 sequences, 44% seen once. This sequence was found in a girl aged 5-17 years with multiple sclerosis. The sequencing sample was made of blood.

The CDR3 DNA reads TGTGCCAGCAGCCAAGATTCAGCCCGACGCGGGTGGCAGTTCTTC. Residues: CASSQDSARRGWQFF. The J gene is TRBJ2-1, the V gene TRBV3-1, with D possibly matching TRBD2 (5 bases). Germline CDR1 LGHDT, CDR2 YNNKEL (reference sequence). V lost 0 bases and J 12 bases, leaving 18 bases between the germline ends. The CDR3 sequence is 15 residues long.